The 15 T cell receptor beta chains reported below all come from one sample, sequenced in a study of T cell responses to AZD1222 COVID-19 vaccine. Method: immunoSEQ multiplex PCR; TCRdb's copy keeps in-frame clones and lacks some. Among 100,000 to 150,000 clones listed, over 90% were seen once. Sequenced here: peripheral blood, sampled on day 0 of AZD1222 vaccination. Receptors originate from an adult in good health.

In regard to this clone: Because the CDR3's place on the DNA is in doubt, the DNA is left out and the CDR3 is given as listed by TCRdb. This rearrangement joins TRBV7-2 to TRBJ1-3; the table calls TRBD1, which could not be checked here. The CDR3 is 13 residues long, ends included. Germline CDR1 and CDR2: SGHTA and FQGNSA. The CDR3 here is CASSPDMETPYIF.

The chain combines TRBV25-1 with TRBJ1-1, with D maybe TRBD1 (5 bases). CDR1 is MGHDK and CDR2 is SYGVNS in the germline V gene. V lost 2 bases to trimming and J lost 1 base, with 5 bases between them. The CDR3 runs 13 residues. CDR3 sequence reads: CASSEQGNTEAFF. The CDR3 DNA reads TGTGCCAGCAGTGAACAGGGGAACACTGAAGCTTTCTTT.

This clone was recorded only once. The chain has TRBV29-1 and TRBJ1-1; TRBD1 matches 8 bases. With 3 bases clipped from V and 3 bases from J, the junction kept 12 bases outside the gene matches. The CDR3 runs 16 residues. CDR1 and CDR2 (germline): SQVTM, ANQGSEA. CDR3 bases: TGCAGCGTTGAGGACAGACAGGGGATGAGGCACACTGAAGCTTTCTTT. Encoded protein: CSVEDRQGMRHTEAFF.

This rearrangement joins TRBV10-3 to TRBJ1-1; 11 nucleotides match TRBD1. Germline loops: CDR1 ENHRY, CDR2 SYGVKD. This CDR3 region has 14 residues. V dropped 6 bases and J dropped 5; count of bases not matched to a gene: 5. This CDR3 is CAISRDRGETEAFF. The CDR3 nucleotides are TGTGCCATCAGCCGGGACAGGGGGGAAACTGAAGCTTTCTTT.

The gene calls are TRBV2 and TRBJ2-7, with a tentative D call TRBD2 (6 bases). The V gene's germline CDR1 is SNHLY and CDR2 FYNNEI. The CDR3 covers 13 residues. The V and J ends lost 8 bases and 7 bases respectively, with 18 bases between them. CDR3 DNA: TGTGCCAGCGTGGGAGGAGGGCCGAGGGAGCAGTACTTC. Amino acids: CASVGGGPREQYF.

The CDR3 coding sequence is TGTGCCAGCAGGAGTAGACAGGGTGGAGATGGCTACACCTTC. Encoded protein: CASRSRQGGDGYTF. This chain connects TRBV6-4 to TRBJ1-2; 7 nucleotides line up with TRBD1. The CDR3 length is 14 residues. Germline V gives CDR1 MRHNA, CDR2 SNTAGT. The V gene end was trimmed by 6 bases and the J gene end by 6 bases; junction bases not matched to a gene: 10.

This chain links TRBV27 with TRBJ2-5, with 13 bases aligning to TRBD2. CDR1 and CDR2 from the germline V gene are MNHEY and SMNVEV (reference sequence). This CDR3 comprises 14 residues. V gave up 3 bases and J gave up 9 bases; unmatched junction bases: 4. The CDR3 spells CASSLGTSGNAQYF. The CDR3 coding sequence is TGTGCCAGCAGTTTGGGGACTAGCGGGAATGCCCAGTACTTC.

Points on this clone: A junction boundary mismatches the germline segment, possibly from a read error. J is TRBJ1-1 and V is TRBV19; D gene unclear. CDR3 length equals 11 residues. Germline V gene data show CDR1 as LNHDA and CDR2 as SQIVND (reference sequence). The CDR3 sequence is CASRIGTEAFF. CDR3 sequence (DNA): TGTGCCAGTAGGATAGGGACTGAAGCTTTCTTT. Full variable domain (rest looked up from reference TRBV19 and TRBJ1-1): DGGITQSPKYLFRKEGQNVTLSCEQNLNHDAMYWYRQDPGQGLRLIYYSQIVNDFQKGDIAEGYSVSREKKESFPLTVTSAQKNPTAFYLCASRIGTEAFFGQGTRLTVV.

The chain couples TRBV9 to TRBJ2-5; D possibly corresponds to TRBD1 (5 bases). The CDR3 has 14 residues. V lost 0 bases and J lost 4, with 10 bases in between. Germline values: CDR1 SGDLS, CDR2 YYNGEE. The CDR3 DNA sequence: TGTGCCAGCAGCGTAGGGCGTCAGGGAGAGACCCAGTACTTC. This sequence encodes CASSVGRQGETQYF.

The rearrangement uses TRBV30 and TRBJ2-7; perhaps TRBD2 as D (5 bases). CDR3 length equals 14 residues. The germline V and J ends were trimmed by 0 bases and 0 bases, with 9 bases remaining between them. The germline gives CDR1 GTSNPN, CDR2 SVGIG (reference sequence). CDR3 bases: TGTGCCTGGAGTGTGATAGGGAGCTCCTACGAGCAGTACTTC. As protein: CAWSVIGSSYEQYF.

The chain links TRBV12-3 or TRBV12-4 to TRBJ1-1; no definite D call. Trimming left V 8 bases short and J 4 bases short, with 14 bases between. The CDR3 spans 13 residues. The CDR3 protein is CASGLMEGTEAFF. The CDR3 DNA sequence: TGTGCCAGCGGTCTTATGGAGGGCACTGAAGCTTTCTTT.

V usage is TRBV9 and J usage is TRBJ1-5; a weak D match, TRBD1 (5 bases). The CDR3 sequence is 15 residues long. V gave up 0 bases and J gave up 7 bases, with 14 bases separating them. The V gene's germline CDR1 is SGDLS and CDR2 YYNGEE. CDR3: CASSVEGTHIQPQHF. In nucleotides, the CDR3 is TGTGCCAGCAGCGTAGAGGGGACCCATATCCAGCCCCAGCATTTT.

V usage is TRBV6-6 and J usage is TRBJ2-5; D might be TRBD1 or TRBD2, each matching 6 bases. CDR1 and CDR2 (germline): MNHNY, SVGAGI (reference sequence). Trimming pared 6 bases from V and 2 bases from J, leaving 7 bases between. This CDR3 is built from 12 residues. The CDR3 nucleotides are TGTGCCAGCAGAGGGGGGCAAGAGACCCAGTACTTC. Translating it yields CASRGGQETQYF.

This clone has more than one count but fewer than ten. This chain connects TRBV18 to TRBJ2-5; no clear D. The CDR3 has 14 amino acids. Germline loops: CDR1 KGHSH, CDR2 LQKENI. The ends were cut back, 3 bases at V and 2 bases at J, with 10 bases in the middle. The CDR3 coding sequence is TGTGCCAGCTCACCTACCCAGCCGCAAGAGACCCAGTACTTC. It specifies CASSPTQPQETQYF.

The J gene is TRBJ1-2, the V gene TRBV6-1; D unresolved. Germline V gene lookup returns CDR1 MNHNS and CDR2 SASEGT. Trimming removed 0 bases from V and 9 bases from J, with 26 bases in between. CDR3 size: 18 residues. CDR3 region: CASSEALWSAGGISSYTF. Written as DNA, the CDR3 is TGTGCCAGCAGTGAAGCGCTTTGGTCGGCCGGAGGAATCTCAAGCTACACCTTC.